The 29 T cell receptor beta chains presented below share a single source sample, sequenced in a study of cytomegalovirus exposure and HLA in healthy donors. Vbeta (60) and Jbeta (13) primers were used in the PCR. Clones were read by immunoSEQ multiplex PCR, and TCRdb kept only the in-frame ones, dropping some. The sample lists roughly 40,000 clones; 40% to 60% were seen once. Input material: PBMCs. The receptors originated from a human donor in good health.

This clone was detected only a few times. This chain connects TRBV27 to TRBJ2-1; 8 nucleotides line up with TRBD2. The germline CDR1 and CDR2 sequences are MNHEY and SMNVEV (reference sequence). Germline trimming cut 3 bases from V and 9 bases from J; bases unmatched to any gene: 4. The CDR3 sequence is 13 residues long. CDR3 in amino acids: CASSFTREAEQFF. CDR3 coding DNA: TGTGCCAGCAGTTTTACGCGGGAGGCTGAGCAGTTCTTC.

There are a few counts of this clone. This chain links TRBV19 with TRBJ2-3; 11 bases are a match to TRBD1. Trimming took 4 bases from V and 1 from J; bases not matched to a gene: 4. The CDR3 runs 16 residues. CDR1 and CDR2 from the germline V gene are LNHDA and SQIVND (reference sequence). The CDR3 bases are TGTGCCAGTAGTACTGGGACAGGGGGACGCACAGATACGCAGTATTTT. It encodes CASSTGTGGRTDTQYF.

This clone was observed a single time. The chain uses TRBV7-2 and TRBJ2-2, with TRBD1 identical over 7 bases. V dropped 4 bases and J dropped 5; count of bases not matched to a gene: 10. Germline V gives CDR1 SGHTA, CDR2 FQGNSA. CDR3 length: 16 residues. CDR3 coding DNA: TGTGCCAGCAGCTCACGCACAGGGACAGCTACCGGGGAGCTGTTTTTT. This codes for CASSSRTGTATGELFF.

This CDR3 is CASSFRGQPLYGYTF. As DNA, the CDR3 is TGTGCCAGCAGCTTTCGGGGACAGCCCCTCTATGGCTACACCTTC. This chain links TRBV9 with TRBJ1-2, with 7 nucleotides matching TRBD1. Germline CDR1 SGDLS, CDR2 YYNGEE. There are 15 residues in the CDR3. After removal of 4 bases from V and 4 bases from J, the junction contained 10 bases not matched to a gene.

This chain connects TRBV5-1 to TRBJ2-4; a weak D match, TRBD1 (8 bases). V shed 0 bases and J shed 6 bases, with 22 bases lying between them. The V gene's germline CDR1 is SGHRS and CDR2 YFSETQ. The CDR3 totals 18 residues. The CDR3, as DNA: TGCGCCAGCAGCTTGGAGCCTCCTTTCACAGGGGGGGGAAACATTCAGTACTTC. Translating gives CASSLEPPFTGGGNIQYF.

The chain links TRBV19 to TRBJ2-5, with 10 bases fitting TRBD2. The CDR3 extends over 16 amino acids. Germline values: CDR1 LNHDA, CDR2 SQIVND (reference sequence). V lost 3 bases to trimming and J lost 4 bases; unmatched junction nucleotides: 8. CDR3 in DNA: TGTGCCAGTAGTATTGGGCTAGCGGGAGCAGTAGAGACCCAGTACTTC. Encoded protein: CASSIGLAGAVETQYF.

This clone was seen a handful of times. This chain links TRBV5-5 with TRBJ2-3, with a possible D match to TRBD2 (7 bases). CDR3 length: 16 residues. V dropped 0 bases and J dropped 2 bases, with 13 bases sitting between them. Germline lookup yields CDR1 SGHKS and CDR2 YYEKEE (reference sequence). CDR3 coding DNA: TGTGCCAGCAGCTTGGTCGGGGGGCGGACCACAGATACGCAGTATTTT. This encodes CASSLVGGRTTDTQYF.

CDR3 DNA sequence: TGTGCCAGCAGCCAAGGGCCTCGGGGGAGGGATGAGCAGTTCTTC. Amino acid sequence: CASSQGPRGRDEQFF. V gene TRBV14 combines with J gene TRBJ2-1, with TRBD2 identical over 7 bases. CDR1 and CDR2 (germline): SGHDN, FVKESK. This CDR3 is 15 amino acids long. J lost 8 bases, V lost 1 base, and 8 bases had no gene match.

The chain uses TRBV6-5 and TRBJ2-2, with a possible D match to TRBD2 (6 bases). Trimming pared 7 bases from V and 3 bases from J, leaving 12 bases between. CDR3 size: 14 residues. Germline-derived CDR1 and CDR2 are MNHEY and SVGAGI. The DNA for the CDR3 is TGTGCCAGCACCATTCGGAGGGACACCGGGGAGCTGTTTTTT. This encodes CASTIRRDTGELFF.

The rearrangement uses TRBV5-8 and TRBJ1-5, with D uncertain. Germline lookup yields CDR1 SGHTS and CDR2 YDEGEE. The CDR3 extends over 16 amino acids. V dropped 0 bases and J dropped 4 bases, with 14 bases sitting between them. This CDR3 reads CASSLAGWSGNQPQHF. The DNA for the CDR3 is TGTGCCAGCAGCTTGGCCGGTTGGTCGGGGAATCAGCCCCAGCATTTT.

The J gene is TRBJ1-3, the V gene TRBV5-5; D is unclear. Trimming removed 3 bases at V and 0 bases at J, with 13 bases between. The CDR3 has 16 residues. CDR1 is SGHKS, CDR2 YYEKEE, per germline (reference sequence). The CDR3 protein is CASSSVRDSSGNTIYF. For the CDR3, the DNA is TGTGCCAGCAGCTCCGTCCGGGATAGCTCTGGAAACACCATATATTTT.

Regarding this clone: The junction differs from germline at one of its ends, possibly a read error. This chain connects TRBV29-1 to TRBJ1-4; 11 bases are a match to TRBD1. Germline CDR1 is SQVTM and CDR2 is ANQGSEA. The CDR3 covers 14 residues. As DNA, the CDR3 is TGCAGGGTTGAGGGGGGACAGGGGGGGGAAAAACTGTTTTTT. Its protein is CRVEGGQGGEKLFF. The entire variable domain, with the rest obtained from reference TRBV29-1 and TRBJ1-4, is as follows: SAVISQKPSRDICQRGTSLTIQCQVDSQVTMMFWYRQQPGQSLTLIATANQGSEATYESGFVIDKFPISRPNLTFSTLTVSNMSPEDSSIYLCRVEGGQGGEKLFFGSGTQLSVL.

The J gene is TRBJ2-3, the V gene TRBV30; TRBD2 matches 10 bases. In germline, CDR1 is GTSNPN, CDR2 SVGIG (reference sequence). V lost 4 bases and J lost 6; bases outside the gene matches: 1. This CDR3 is 12 amino acids long. In nucleotides, the CDR3 is TGTGCCTGGACTAGCGGGAGTGATACGCAGTATTTT. Amino acid sequence: CAWTSGSDTQYF. The variable domain in full, completed from reference TRBV30 and TRBJ2-3, reads SQTIHQWPATLVQPVGSPLSLECTVEGTSNPNLYWYRQAAGRGLQLLFYSVGIGQISSEVPQNLSASRPQDRQFILSSKKLLLSDSGFYLCAWTSGSDTQYFGPGTRLTVL.

The chain uses TRBV7-3 and TRBJ1-1; 9 bases align to TRBD1. This CDR3 has 15 amino acids. CDR1 SGHTA and CDR2 FQGTGA come from the germline V gene. V shed 5 bases, J shed 2 bases, and the junction held 6 bases outside the gene matches. The CDR3: CASSEQGAVNTEAFF. CDR3 nucleotide sequence: TGTGCCAGCAGCGAACAGGGGGCCGTTAACACTGAAGCTTTCTTT.

The V gene is TRBV5-4, the J gene TRBJ1-4; TRBD1 matches at 7 bases. V dropped 3 bases and J dropped 4; count of bases not matched to a gene: 3. The germline gives CDR1 SGHNT, CDR2 YYREEE (reference sequence). This CDR3 contains 14 residues. CDR3 nucleotide sequence: TGTGCCAGCAGCTCCGGACAGGTTAATGAAAAACTGTTTTTT. It codes for CASSSGQVNEKLFF.

The chain is built from TRBV30 and TRBJ1-1; D uncertain. V was cut by 8 bases and J by 1 base, with 14 bases left in between. CDR3 size: 13 residues. The germline gives CDR1 GTSNPN, CDR2 SVGIG (reference sequence). CDR3 sequence (DNA): TGTGCCCGTAAATACCAACAGAACACTGAAGCTTTCTTT. It translates to CARKYQQNTEAFF.

This chain links TRBV5-6 with TRBJ1-1; no firm D call. Germline CDR1 SGHDT, CDR2 YYEEEE. Trimming shortened V by 2 bases and J by 6 bases, and 11 bases separated the two germline ends. The CDR3 runs 13 residues. In DNA, the CDR3 is TGTGCCAGCAGCTTCTACCGCGGTCCTGAAGCTTTCTTT. This encodes CASSFYRGPEAFF.

This rearrangement joins TRBV5-4 to TRBJ1-2; 7 nucleotides agree with TRBD1. This CDR3 contains 16 residues. Germline assignment: CDR1 SGHNT and CDR2 YYREEE (reference sequence). Losses at the gene ends were 4 bases for V and 4 bases for J; bases not matched to a gene: 13. This CDR3 reads CASSQEPRGESYGYTF. The CDR3 DNA reads TGTGCCAGCAGCCAAGAACCCAGGGGGGAGAGCTATGGCTACACCTTC.

This clone was detected only a few times. The gene calls are TRBV7-9 and TRBJ1-6, with 7 bases aligning to TRBD1. After removal of 1 base from V and 6 bases from J, the junction contained 3 bases not matched to a gene. The germline V gene has CDR1 SEHNR and CDR2 FQNEAQ (reference sequence). The CDR3 covers 15 residues. In DNA, the CDR3 is TGTGCCAGCAGCTTAGTTGGACAGGTTAATTCACCCCTCCACTTT. Its translation is CASSLVGQVNSPLHF.

The genes are TRBV6-5 and TRBJ2-3, with TRBD2 matching 12 bases. Germline V gene lookup returns CDR1 MNHEY and CDR2 SVGAGI. The CDR3 consists of 15 residues. Germline trimming cut 10 bases from V and 6 bases from J; bases unmatched to any gene: 11. Written as DNA, the CDR3 is TGTGCCACCTATCGACTAGCGGGGGAAGGGGATACGCAGTATTTT. This translates into CATYRLAGEGDTQYF.

The J gene is TRBJ1-1, the V gene TRBV4-3, with 7 bases that match TRBD1. V was pared by 1 base and J by 2 bases, with 7 bases of the junction left unmatched. The CDR3 runs to 16 residues. Germline CDR1 LGHNA, CDR2 YSLEER. CDR3 coding DNA: TGCGCCAGCAGCCAAGTGGGCAGGGACAGTAACACTGAAGCTTTCTTT. Translated: CASSQVGRDSNTEAFF.

Remarks on this clone: Other DNA sequences from this sample encode an identical CDR3 as well. The chain joins TRBV7-2 to TRBJ2-5, with 10 bases matching TRBD2. Germline lookup yields CDR1 SGHTA and CDR2 FQGNSA. CDR3 length equals 15 residues. V shed 5 bases and J 5 bases; nucleotides not matched to a gene: 8. CDR3 sequence: CASSLLAGVPETQYF. The CDR3 nucleotides are TGTGCCAGCAGCCTTCTAGCGGGAGTCCCGGAGACCCAGTACTTC.

J is TRBJ1-1 and V is TRBV18; D remains unclear. Germline V gives CDR1 KGHSH, CDR2 LQKENI. The CDR3 contains 14 residues. The V end lost 0 bases, the J end lost 7 bases, and 12 bases lay between the germline ends. The CDR3 coding sequence is TGTGCCAGCTCACCACCGGAGCAGTACATTGAAGCTTTCTTT. Amino acid sequence: CASSPPEQYIEAFF.

The count of this clone is one. The chain is built from TRBV7-2 and TRBJ2-5; 7 bases map to TRBD1. Trimming at V came to 5 bases and at J to 5 bases, leaving 11 bases not matched to a gene. The length of the CDR3 is 15 residues. Looked up from germline, CDR1 is SGHTA and CDR2 is FQGNSA. CDR3 bases: TGTGCCAGCAGCCTCCAGACAGGGCCGGCTGAGACCCAGTACTTC. Amino acid sequence: CASSLQTGPAETQYF.

The J gene is TRBJ1-4, the V gene TRBV7-9; 7 bases are a match to TRBD1. The CDR3 consists of 14 residues. V lost 5 bases and J lost 5; bases outside the gene matches: 5. Germline V gene lookup returns CDR1 SEHNR and CDR2 FQNEAQ (reference sequence). The CDR3 protein is CASSLGTVNEKLFF. Here the CDR3 DNA reads TGTGCCAGCAGCCTAGGGACAGTGAATGAAAAACTGTTTTTT. Together with reference TRBV7-9 and TRBJ1-4, the CDR3 gives the full variable domain: DTGVSQNPRHKITKRGQNVTFRCDPISEHNRLYWYRQTLGQGPEFLTYFQNEAQLEKSRLLSDRFSAERPKGSFSTLEIQRTEQGDSAMYLCASSLGTVNEKLFFGSGTQLSVL.

The chain uses TRBV19 and TRBJ1-1, with 7 nucleotides matching TRBD1. The germline gives CDR1 LNHDA, CDR2 SQIVND (reference sequence). The CDR3 is made up of 13 amino acids. Germline trimming cut 7 bases from V and 4 bases from J; bases unmatched to any gene: 6. The CDR3 nucleotides read TGTGCCAGTAACACCCGGACAGGCACTGAAGCTTTCTTT. Protein sequence: CASNTRTGTEAFF.

The V and J genes are TRBV7-2 and TRBJ1-5, with a tentative D call TRBD1 (6 bases). The ends were cut back, 4 bases at V and 3 bases at J, with 13 bases in the middle. The CDR3 has 15 amino acids. Germline V gene lookup returns CDR1 SGHTA and CDR2 FQGNSA. The CDR3 region has the DNA TGTGCCAGCAGCTCCGGGGGGGCGAACAATCAGCCCCAGCATTTT. Its protein product is CASSSGGANNQPQHF.

The chain has TRBV5-4 and TRBJ2-7; weak D call: TRBD2 (7 bases). This CDR3 spans 15 amino acids. The V and J ends lost 2 bases and 4 bases respectively, with 16 bases between them. The V gene's germline CDR1 is SGHNT and CDR2 YYREEE (reference sequence). The CDR3 DNA reads TGTGCCAGCAGCTTTCGCGGGGGCTTCACTTACGAGCAGTACTTC. Translation gives CASSFRGGFTYEQYF.

The chain uses TRBV6-5 and TRBJ2-3; 10 bases map to TRBD2. The CDR3 sequence is 15 residues long. The germline CDR1 and CDR2 sequences are MNHEY and SVGAGI. V gave up 8 bases and J gave up 3 bases; unmatched junction bases: 8. CDR3 in DNA: TGTGCCAGCGGGTCAGCGGGGGGGCCGACAGATACGCAGTATTTT. This sequence encodes CASGSAGGPTDTQYF.